Each of the 18 T cell receptor beta chains below was sequenced from the same sample in a study of CD8+CD57+ T cells in acquired aplastic anemia (dated by TCRdb to 2016 to 2019). Instrument on record: Illumina HiSeq 2000. Genomic DNA served as template for TCR beta VDJ combination and CDR3 sequence profiling. Using fastp at Q25 and MiXCR, TCRdb reprocessed the public reads and kept productive beta chains. Rows are unified per CDR3 protein, each entry keeping the most common DNA and genes. The sample table contains 250,000 to 300,000 distinct CDR3 sequences; only one count was recorded for 55% to 60% of them. Roughly 8% of the sample goes to the ten largest clones. Sample: sorted CD4+, CD8+, or CD8+CD57+ T cells (not recorded which) from PBMCs. These receptors originate from a human donor with severe aplastic anemia or a healthy control (not recorded which).

J is TRBJ2-3 and V is TRBV9; 12 nucleotides agree with TRBD2. The J call is doubtful: the DNA matches TRBJ2-5 better. The length of the CDR3 is 14 residues. Per the germline V gene, CDR1 is SGDLS and CDR2 is YYNGEE. The CDR3 spells CASSPTSGGLTQYF. Here the CDR3 DNA reads TGTGCCAGCAGCCCGACTAGCGGGGGTCTGACCCAGTACTTC.

Many counts were recorded for this clonotype. V gene TRBV10-3 combines with J gene TRBJ1-1, with TRBD1 as a possible D gene (6 bases). Trimming removed 9 bases at V and 3 bases at J, with 17 bases between. The CDR3 consists of 14 residues. The germline gives CDR1 ENHRY, CDR2 SYGVKD. The CDR3 protein is CAMRSGGRDTEAFF. The CDR3 DNA follows: TGTGCCATGAGGAGTGGGGGCCGGGACACTGAAGCTTTCTTT.

This clonotype turned up a few times. The chain carries TRBV2 and TRBJ1-1, with 7 bases that match TRBD1. V shed 1 base, J shed 10 bases, and the junction held 6 bases outside the gene matches. The CDR3 contains 13 residues. Germline-derived CDR1 and CDR2 are SNHLY and FYNNEI. In nucleotides, the CDR3 is TGTGCCAGCAGTGAAGTAGGGCAGGGGGGAGCTTTCTTT. It is translated as CASSEVGQGGAFF. Complete variable domain (other parts from reference TRBV2 and TRBJ1-1): EPEVTQTPSHQVTQMGQEVILRCVPISNHLYFYWYRQILGQKVEFLVSFYNNEISEKSEIFDDQFSVERPDGSNFTLKIRSTKLEDSAMYFCASSEVGQGGAFFGQGTRLTVV.

This rearrangement joins TRBV9 to TRBJ2-7; D is perhaps TRBD1 (6 bases). V was cut by 0 bases and J by 6 bases, with 16 bases left in between. Germline CDR1 is SGDLS and CDR2 is YYNGEE. The CDR3 covers 15 residues. The DNA of the CDR3 is TGTGCCAGCAGCGTAGGGACAGTCGGCCGTGGCGAGCAGTACTTC. Translation: CASSVGTVGRGEQYF.

This clonotype was seen a handful of times. This sequence joins TRBV19 and TRBJ2-7, with 8 bases matching TRBD1. J was trimmed by 2 bases and V by 5 bases; bases with no gene match: 5. The CDR3 totals 14 residues. Germline CDR1 LNHDA, CDR2 SQIVND (reference sequence). As DNA, the CDR3 is TGTGCCAGTAGTCTCGCCAGGGGGCCCTACGAGCAGTACTTC. Translated: CASSLARGPYEQYF.

This clonotype was seen just once. The rearrangement uses TRBV2 and TRBJ1-1, with a weak D call TRBD1 (6 bases). From germline, CDR1 is SNHLY and CDR2 FYNNEI. Trimming stripped 3 bases from V and 1 base from J, with 12 bases between. CDR3 length: 15 residues. The CDR3 loop is CASSEVGATNTEAFF. The CDR3 region has the DNA TGTGCCAGCAGTGAGGTGGGGGCAACGAACACTGAAGCTTTCTTT. Filled out from reference TRBV2 and TRBJ1-1, the complete variable domain reads EPEVTQTPSHQVTQMGQEVILRCVPISNHLYFYWYRQILGQKVEFLVSFYNNEISEKSEIFDDQFSVERPDGSNFTLKIRSTKLEDSAMYFCASSEVGATNTEAFFGQGTRLTVV.

This clonotype was observed once. This chain connects TRBV6-6 to TRBJ2-7, with D unresolved. Trimming took 6 bases from V and 4 from J, leaving 19 bases between them. The V gene's germline CDR1 is MNHNY and CDR2 SVGAGI (reference sequence). The CDR3 loop spans 15 amino acids. This CDR3 reads CASSVSFGVGYEQYF. The CDR3, as DNA: TGTGCCAGCAGCGTAAGTTTCGGAGTAGGATACGAGCAGTACTTC.

This chain joins TRBV7-2 and TRBJ2-6, with 8 bases identical to TRBD2. Per the germline V gene, CDR1 is SGHTA and CDR2 is FQGNSA. This CDR3 spans 16 amino acids. J gave up 4 bases and V 5 bases, and 7 bases lay outside the gene matches. The CDR3 is CASSPQRGSGANVLTF. Written as DNA, the CDR3 is TGTGCCAGCAGCCCGCAGCGGGGGTCAGGGGCCAACGTCCTGACTTTC.

V usage is TRBV9 and J usage is TRBJ2-1, with 10 bases matching TRBD2. Germline V gene data show CDR1 as SGDLS and CDR2 as YYNGEE. The CDR3 is 19 amino acids. J gave up 0 bases and V 3 bases, and 12 bases lay outside the gene matches. Written as DNA, the CDR3 is TGTGCCAGCAGCGACCTGGGGGTAGCGGGGGGTAGCTCCTACAATGAGCAGTTCTTC. It codes for CASSDLGVAGGSSYNEQFF. The full variable domain, in which reference TRBV9 and TRBJ2-1 provide the parts outside the CDR3, is DSGVTQTPKHLITATGQRVTLRCSPRSGDLSVYWYQQSLDQGLQFLIQYYNGEERAKGNILERFSAQQFPDLHSELNLSSLELGDSALYFCASSDLGVAGGSSYNEQFFGPGTRLTVL.

This clonotype was seen a single time. The chain combines TRBV7-9 with TRBJ2-3; weak D call: TRBD1 (6 bases). There are 15 residues in the CDR3. V lost 6 bases to trimming and J lost 11 bases, with 24 bases between them. Germline loops: CDR1 SEHNR, CDR2 FQNEAQ (reference sequence). CDR3 loop: CASRSQGSVYNEQYF. The CDR3 bases are TGTGCCAGCAGGTCACAGGGATCCGTCTACAATGAGCAGTATTTT.

The V call is TRBV19, the J call TRBJ1-2; possibly TRBD1 for D (6 bases). Germline values: CDR1 LNHDA, CDR2 SQIVND (reference sequence). The CDR3 runs 15 residues. Trimming stripped 4 bases from V and 5 bases from J, with 17 bases between. This CDR3 is CASSTPGGGVYGYTF. In DNA, the CDR3 is TGTGCCAGTAGTACCCCGGGGGGGGGCGTTTATGGCTACACCTTC.

This clonotype turned up a few times. The chain carries TRBV3-2 and TRBJ2-4. TRBV3-2 is classified as a pseudogene. The CDR3 consists of 16 residues. The CDR3 spells CASSQDRQKAKNIQYF. The CDR3 nucleotides read TGTGCCAGCAGCCAAGATCGTCAGAAAGCCAAAAACATTCAGTACTTC.

This clonotype appeared a few times. The rearrangement links TRBV24-1 to TRBJ1-5, with no clear D. Per the germline V gene, CDR1 is KGHDR and CDR2 is SFDVKD. Deletions cut 2 bases from V and 6 bases from J, with 4 bases between. CDR3 length: 12 residues. Here the CDR3 DNA reads TGTGCCACCAGTGATTACGGTCAGCCCCAGCATTTT. Amino acid sequence: CATSDYGQPQHF.

The chain combines TRBV2 with TRBJ1-6; 7 bases map to TRBD1. V gave up 10 bases and J gave up 5 bases; unmatched junction bases: 14. The CDR3 is made up of 16 amino acids. Germline CDR1 reads SNHLY; CDR2 reads FYNNEI. CDR3 region: CANSFAGTEDNSPLHF. The CDR3 region has the DNA TGTGCCAACTCATTCGCCGGGACAGAGGATAATTCACCCCTCCACTTT.

This clonotype was observed at least ten times. The chain recombines TRBV9 with TRBJ2-1, with D perhaps being TRBD1 or TRBD2 (5 bases each). The germline V and J ends were trimmed by 0 bases and 4 bases, with 11 bases remaining between them. This CDR3 has 15 residues. Germline values: CDR1 SGDLS, CDR2 YYNGEE. CDR3 bases: TGTGCCAGCAGCGTAGACGGGGCCACTTACAATGAGCAGTTCTTC. This encodes CASSVDGATYNEQFF.

In DNA, the CDR3 is TGTGCCAGCAGCTTATCTGGACTAGATCAAAACATTCAGTACTTC. This encodes CASSLSGLDQNIQYF. The chain recombines TRBV7-9 with TRBJ2-4, with 7 bases identical to TRBD2. This CDR3 comprises 15 residues. CDR1 is SEHNR and CDR2 is FQNEAQ in the germline V gene (reference sequence). The J segment lost 5 bases and the V segment lost 2 bases, leaving 6 bases of the junction unmatched.

V gene TRBV5-1 combines with J gene TRBJ2-1; 7 nucleotides match TRBD1. V trimming: 2 bases; J trimming: 5 bases; junction bases outside the gene matches: 16. Germline lookup yields CDR1 SGHRS and CDR2 YFSETQ. The CDR3 contains 18 residues. The CDR3 protein is CASSLGDSEIYGNNEQFF. CDR3 in DNA: TGCGCCAGCAGCTTAGGGGACAGCGAAATCTACGGAAACAATGAGCAGTTCTTC.

This clonotype occurred many times. This sequence joins TRBV19 and TRBJ2-4; the D is unclear. The CDR3 runs to 15 residues. With 7 bases removed from V and 1 base from J, the gap between germline ends came to 14 bases. Germline V CDR1 and CDR2: LNHDA, SQIVND (reference sequence). CDR3 loop: CASTSPGSAKNIQYF. CDR3 nucleotides: TGTGCCAGTACCTCCCCAGGCAGTGCCAAAAACATTCAGTACTTC.